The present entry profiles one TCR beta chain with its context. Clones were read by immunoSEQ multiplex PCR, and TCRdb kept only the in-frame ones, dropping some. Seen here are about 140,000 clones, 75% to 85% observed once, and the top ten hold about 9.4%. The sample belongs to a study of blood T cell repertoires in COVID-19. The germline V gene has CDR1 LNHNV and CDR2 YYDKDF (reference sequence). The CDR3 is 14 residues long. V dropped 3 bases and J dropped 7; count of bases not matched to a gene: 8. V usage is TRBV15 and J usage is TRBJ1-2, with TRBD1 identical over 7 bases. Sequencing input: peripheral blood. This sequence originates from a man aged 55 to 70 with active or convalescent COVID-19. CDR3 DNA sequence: TGTGCCACCAGCAGGGGACAGCTGGGAGGTGGCTACACCTTC. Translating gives CATSRGQLGGGYTF. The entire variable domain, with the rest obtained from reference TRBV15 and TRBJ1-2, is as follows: DAMVIQNPRYQVTQFGKPVTLSCSQTLNHNVMYWYQQKSSQAPKLLFHYYDKDFNNEADTPDNFQSRRPNTSFCFLDIRSPGLGDTAMYLCATSRGQLGGGYTFGSGTRLTVV.